Presented here are 20 T cell receptor beta chains from one specimen sequenced in a study of T cell responses to AZD1222 COVID-19 vaccine. Here immunoSEQ multiplex PCR was the method, and the copy in TCRdb shows in-frame clones only, minus some. This table holds fewer than 200,000 clones, about 88% found once. Sequenced material: peripheral blood, taken 28 days after the second AZD1222 dose. These receptors were collected from an adult who received the AZD1222 COVID-19 vaccine.

J is TRBJ2-4 and V is TRBV7-6, with 9 bases fitting TRBD2. V lost 5 bases to trimming and J lost 0 bases; unmatched junction nucleotides: 2. The CDR3 totals 15 residues. Germline V CDR1 and CDR2: SGHVS, FNYEAQ. The CDR3 DNA reads TGTGCCAGCAGCAGCGGGGGGATAGCCAAAAACATTCAGTACTTC. Amino acid sequence: CASSSGGIAKNIQYF. The whole variable domain, remainder taken from reference TRBV7-6 and TRBJ2-4, is GAGVSQSPRYKVTKRGQDVALRCDPISGHVSLYWYRQALGQGPEFLTYFNYEAQQDKSGLPNDRFSAERPEGSISTLTIQRTEQRDSAMYRCASSSGGIAKNIQYFGAGTRLSVL.

This sequence joins TRBV19 and TRBJ2-7; 7 bases agree with TRBD2. Trimming took 8 bases from V and 6 from J; bases not matched to a gene: 7. This CDR3 has 12 amino acids. Germline CDR1 is LNHDA and CDR2 is SQIVND (reference sequence). Here the CDR3 DNA reads TGTGCCAGTGGGGACTCGGGGGGCGAGCAGTACTTC. It is translated as CASGDSGGEQYF.

The chain links TRBV21-1 to TRBJ2-7; the table calls TRBD1, which could not be checked here. TRBV21-1 is flagged as a pseudogene. The CDR3 is 14 residues long. The CDR3 DNA reads TGTGCCAGCATGGGCGGGGAACAGGGGAGGGAGCAGTACTTC. It encodes CASMGGEQGREQYF.

The chain joins TRBV29-1 to TRBJ1-2, with D possibly TRBD1 on 5 matching bases. V dropped 0 bases and J dropped 8 bases, with 10 bases sitting between them. This CDR3 has 12 residues. Looked up from germline, CDR1 is SQVTM and CDR2 is ANQGSEA. In DNA form, the CDR3 reads TGCAGCGTTGAAGATAGGGGTGGGGGCTACACCTTC. This gives the protein CSVEDRGGGYTF. Full variable domain (missing parts from reference TRBV29-1 and TRBJ1-2): SAVISQKPSRDICQRGTSLTIQCQVDSQVTMMFWYRQQPGQSLTLIATANQGSEATYESGFVIDKFPISRPNLTFSTLTVSNMSPEDSSIYLCSVEDRGGGYTFGSGTRLTVV.

V is TRBV28 and J is TRBJ1-1, with D perhaps matching TRBD1 (5 bases). Germline V CDR1 and CDR2: MDHEN, SYDVKM. Trimming cost V 6 bases and J 5 bases, with 13 bases left between them. CDR3 length: 13 amino acids. The CDR3 loop reads CASREHRLTEAFF. For the CDR3, the DNA is TGTGCCAGCAGGGAACACAGGTTGACTGAAGCTTTCTTT. Full variable domain (missing parts from reference TRBV28 and TRBJ1-1): DVKVTQSSRYLVKRTGEKVFLECVQDMDHENMFWYRQDPGLGLRLIYFSYDVKMKEKGDIPEGYSVSREKKERFSLILESASTNQTSMYLCASREHRLTEAFFGQGTRLTVV.

In this sample, this clone turned up a few times. This sequence joins TRBV7-2 and TRBJ1-2; 11 nucleotides line up with TRBD1. This CDR3 region has 15 residues. Looked up from germline, CDR1 is SGHTA and CDR2 is FQGNSA. The V gene end was trimmed by 5 bases and the J gene end by 6 bases; junction bases not matched to a gene: 8. CDR3 region: CASSRDRGAGDGYTF. CDR3 sequence (DNA): TGTGCCAGCAGCCGGGACAGGGGGGCAGGAGATGGCTACACCTTC.

The V call is TRBV27, the J call TRBJ1-2; D remains ambiguous. From germline, CDR1 is MNHEY and CDR2 SMNVEV (reference sequence). CDR3 size: 12 residues. The ends were cut back, 6 bases at V and 4 bases at J, with 9 bases in the middle. The CDR3 here is CASRPSGYGYTF. In DNA form, the CDR3 reads TGTGCCAGCAGACCCAGTGGCTATGGCTACACCTTC.

This clone came up a few times. V gene TRBV7-9 combines with J gene TRBJ2-1; a weak D match, TRBD1 (6 bases). The V end was cut by 5 bases, the J end by 1 base, with 15 bases between. Looked up from germline, CDR1 is SEHNR and CDR2 is FQNEAQ (reference sequence). CDR3 size: 16 residues. Here the CDR3 reads CASSPPGHLSYNEQFF. The CDR3 nucleotides read TGTGCCAGCAGCCCCCCGGGACACTTATCCTACAATGAGCAGTTCTTC.

This clone occurred once. The CDR3 sequence: CASSQTGTSGSETQYF. The CDR3 coding sequence is TGCGCCAGCAGCCAGACAGGGACTAGCGGGAGTGAGACCCAGTACTTC. The V gene is TRBV4-3, the J gene TRBJ2-5; 14 nucleotides line up with TRBD2. Trimming at V came to 3 bases and at J to 5 bases, leaving 5 bases not matched to a gene. This CDR3 region has 16 residues. CDR1 and CDR2 (germline): LGHNA, YSLEER.

The chain combines TRBV7-3 with TRBJ2-7, with a possible D match to TRBD2 (8 bases). Deletions cut 5 bases from V and 6 bases from J, with 14 bases between. CDR1 SGHTA and CDR2 FQGTGA come from the germline V gene. The CDR3 totals 13 residues. The CDR3 DNA reads TGTGCCAGCAGCCCCGGGGGGGACAGCGAGCAGTACTTC. Its translation is CASSPGGDSEQYF.

About this clone itself: The junction shows a germline mismatch at one end, possibly a read error. This rearrangement joins TRBV7-7 to TRBJ2-1, with TRBD1 matching over 8 bases. The CDR3 loop spans 16 amino acids. Germline CDR1 reads SSHAT; CDR2 reads FNYEAQ (reference sequence). CDR3 bases: TGTGCTAGCAGCTTAGGGACAGGAGTCTCCTACAATGAGCAGTTCTTC. Protein product: CASSLGTGVSYNEQFF.

The V call is TRBV19, the J call TRBJ2-7; tentative D call: TRBD2 (5 bases). The CDR3 extends over 14 amino acids. V was shortened by 0 bases and J by 3 bases, with 9 bases between the two germline ends. The germline CDR1 and CDR2 sequences are LNHDA and SQIVND (reference sequence). CDR3 sequence: CASSIDRGGYEQYF. The CDR3 DNA follows: TGTGCCAGTAGTATAGATCGGGGTGGCTACGAGCAGTACTTC.

The rearrangement links TRBV28 to TRBJ2-7; TRBD1 aligns across 8 bases. V shed 9 bases, J shed 2 bases, and the junction held 6 bases outside the gene matches. Germline values: CDR1 MDHEN, CDR2 SYDVKM. This CDR3 has 13 amino acids. This CDR3 reads CASWTGPPYEQYF. CDR3 DNA sequence: TGTGCCAGTTGGACAGGGCCTCCCTACGAGCAGTACTTC.

The V call is TRBV18, the J call TRBJ2-2, with 10 positions matching TRBD2. Germline CDR1 is KGHSH and CDR2 is LQKENI. The CDR3 consists of 19 residues. Losses at the gene ends were 4 bases for V and 1 base for J; bases not matched to a gene: 12. The CDR3: CASSQGQQPSGRNTGELFF. As DNA, the CDR3 is TGTGCCAGCTCACAGGGACAGCAACCTAGCGGGAGGAACACCGGGGAGCTGTTTTTT.

This chain joins TRBV25-1 and TRBJ2-5; the D is unclear. Trimming removed 7 bases from V and 5 bases from J, with 8 bases in between. Per germline, CDR1 MGHDK and CDR2 SYGVNS. The CDR3 is 11 amino acids. As DNA, the CDR3 is TGTGCCAGCACCCTCCGGGAGACCCAGTACTTC. This gives the protein CASTLRETQYF.

The V and J genes are TRBV11-2 and TRBJ2-2, with D hard to call. This CDR3 is built from 11 residues. Trimming pared 5 bases from V and 4 bases from J, leaving 2 bases between. Germline CDR1 is SGHAT and CDR2 is FQNNGV. The CDR3: CASSSTGELFF. For the CDR3, the DNA is TGTGCCAGCAGCAGCACCGGGGAGCTGTTTTTT. The whole variable domain, remainder taken from reference TRBV11-2 and TRBJ2-2, is EAGVAQSPRYKIIEKRQSVAFWCNPISGHATLYWYQQILGQGPKLLIQFQNNGVVDDSQLPKDRFSAERLKGVDSTLKIQPAKLEDSAVYLCASSSTGELFFGEGSRLTVL.

The J gene is TRBJ2-5, the V gene TRBV14; D is possibly TRBD1 or TRBD2 (5 bases each). The germline V gene encodes CDR1 SGHDN and CDR2 FVKESK. CDR3 length: 15 residues. Trimming left V 4 bases short and J 0 bases short, with 12 bases between. The DNA for the CDR3 is TGTGCCAGCAGCCCGGGGACCGCGTACCAAGAGACCCAGTACTTC. This gives the protein CASSPGTAYQETQYF.

The V gene is TRBV6-5, the J gene TRBJ2-7; the match to TRBD2 covers 13 bases. Germline CDR1 is MNHEY and CDR2 is SVGAGI. The CDR3 spans 16 residues. V lost 0 bases, J lost 9 bases, and 8 bases stayed unmatched. The CDR3 DNA follows: TGTGCCAGCAGTTACTCAACCGGGACTAGCGGGATAGGGCAGTACTTC. Translating it yields CASSYSTGTSGIGQYF.

The genes are TRBV20-1 and TRBJ2-3; possible D gene TRBD2, 6 bases. Per germline, CDR1 DFQATT and CDR2 SNEGSKA (reference sequence). Trimming pared 3 bases from V and 9 bases from J, leaving 16 bases between. CDR3 length equals 13 residues. The CDR3: CSASRAGLLTQYF. In DNA, the CDR3 is TGCAGTGCTAGTAGGGCAGGACTACTAACGCAGTATTTT.

The chain employs TRBV14 and TRBJ2-1; TRBD2 might be the D (6 bases). V was cut by 0 bases and J by 3 bases, with 12 bases left in between. Germline CDR1 is SGHDN and CDR2 is FVKESK. The CDR3 sequence is 16 residues long. The chain's CDR3 is CASSQDGGAGYNEQFF. CDR3 DNA sequence: TGTGCCAGCAGCCAAGATGGCGGGGCCGGCTACAATGAGCAGTTCTTC. Variable domain in full (rest from reference TRBV14 and TRBJ2-1): EAGVTQFPSHSVIEKGQTVTLRCDPISGHDNLYWYRRVMGKEIKFLLHFVKESKQDESGMPNNRFLAERTGGTYSTLKVQPAELEDSGVYFCASSQDGGAGYNEQFFGPGTRLTVL.